The next 5 T cell receptor beta chains were all read from a single sample in a study of T cells in Graves' hyperthyroidism and ophthalmopathy. RNA transcripts provided the source from which TCR beta CDR3 regions were amplified. TCR CDR3 underwent first-round RT-PCR with the HTBI primer set. TCRdb processed the multiplex PCR reads anew with MiXCR; each CDR3 protein has one entry. The table lists hundreds of thousands of distinct CDR3 sequences, around 20% of them singletons, with approximately 30% in the top ten. Sequencing was done on a sample of blood. These receptors were collected from a man aged 25-45 years with Graves' ophthalmopathy.

This clonotype was counted only a few times. J is TRBJ2-1 and V is TRBV9; TRBD1 aligns across 7 bases. The CDR3 has 16 amino acids. The germline CDR1 and CDR2 sequences are SGDLS and YYNGEE. J gave up 2 bases and V 4 bases, and 9 bases lay outside the gene matches. The CDR3 sequence is CASSPFDRDPYNEQFF. The DNA for the CDR3 is TGTGCCAGCAGCCCATTTGACAGGGACCCCTACAATGAGCAGTTCTTC.

The CDR3: CASSPDRGPGELFF. The DNA of the CDR3 is TGTGCCAGCTCACCGGACAGGGGTCCCGGGGAGCTGTTTTTT. The rearrangement joins TRBV18 to TRBJ2-2, with 9 bases aligning to TRBD1. Germline CDR1 reads KGHSH; CDR2 reads LQKENI. V was clipped by 3 bases and J by 6 bases; unmatched bases: 2. CDR3 length equals 14 residues. Based on the CDR3 plus reference TRBV18 and TRBJ2-2, the full variable domain is NAGVMQNPRHLVRRRGQEARLRCSPMKGHSHVYWYRQLPEEGLKFMVYLQKENIIDESGMPKERFSAEFPKEGPSILRIQQVVRGDSAAYFCASSPDRGPGELFFGEGSRLTVL.

The rearrangement uses TRBV28 and TRBJ1-1, with D unresolved. This CDR3 has 15 residues. The V end was cut by 6 bases, the J end by 5 bases, with 19 bases between. In germline, CDR1 is MDHEN, CDR2 SYDVKM. This chain's CDR3 is CASRPPVGLRTEAFF. Here the CDR3 DNA reads TGTGCCAGCAGGCCCCCGGTTGGTCTGAGGACTGAAGCTTTCTTT. Full variable domain (outside the CDR3, taken from reference TRBV28 and TRBJ1-1): DVKVTQSSRYLVKRTGEKVFLECVQDMDHENMFWYRQDPGLGLRLIYFSYDVKMKEKGDIPEGYSVSREKKERFSLILESASTNQTSMYLCASRPPVGLRTEAFFGQGTRLTVV.

This clonotype was observed many times. The chain is built from TRBV3-1 and TRBJ2-5; D is possibly TRBD1 or TRBD2 (5 bases each). The V gene's germline CDR1 is LGHDT and CDR2 YNNKEL (reference sequence). This CDR3 is built from 14 residues. V gave up 0 bases and J gave up 5 bases, with 10 bases separating them. The CDR3 coding sequence is TGTGCCAGCAGCCAAGACAGGGAGATTGAGACCCAGTACTTC. It encodes CASSQDREIETQYF.

This clonotype was found a few times. One end of the junction fails to match germline, which may point to a read error. V usage is TRBV28 and J usage is TRBJ1-2; 7 bases are shared with TRBD1. The CDR3 runs 11 residues. Germline-derived CDR1 and CDR2 are MDHEN and SYDVKM. The CDR3 DNA follows: TGTGCCAGCCAGGGGGACTATGGCTACATCTTC. Its protein is CASQGDYGYIF.